The 5 T cell receptor beta chains below come from one sample, sequenced in a study of blood T cell repertoires in COVID-19. Sequenced by immunoSEQ multiplex PCR; TCRdb stores in-frame clones only, minus some. This table has around 320,000 clones, 90% appearing once. Input material: PBMCs or T cells enriched from blood (not recorded which). Every receptor here comes from a woman younger than 35 with acute COVID-19.

V is TRBV28 and J is TRBJ1-2; 10 bases fit TRBD1. This CDR3 is built from 14 residues. The junction had 1 base not matched to a gene; V was cut back by 6 bases and J by 0 bases. The germline V gene encodes CDR1 MDHEN and CDR2 SYDVKM. CDR3 nucleotides: TGTGCCAGCAGGACAGGGGGCGCTAACTATGGCTACACCTTC. This translates into CASRTGGANYGYTF.

The chain recombines TRBV30 with TRBJ1-3; 8 nucleotides agree with TRBD1. The trim removed 2 bases at V and 4 bases at J, leaving 4 bases unmatched. Germline assignment: CDR1 GTSNPN and CDR2 SVGIG (reference sequence). CDR3 length equals 14 residues. CDR3 in DNA: TGTGCCTGGAGTCATAGGACAGGGGGAAACACCATATATTTT. Its protein is CAWSHRTGGNTIYF.

V is TRBV9 and J is TRBJ1-2, with a tentative D call TRBD1 (6 bases). The CDR3 is made up of 15 amino acids. V gave up 2 bases and J gave up 4 bases, with 15 bases separating them. Germline V gene sequence: CDR1 SGDLS, CDR2 YYNGEE. The CDR3 loop is CASSVEWGGGYGYTF. The DNA for the CDR3 is TGTGCCAGCAGCGTGGAATGGGGGGGCGGCTATGGCTACACCTTC.

This rearrangement joins TRBV18 to TRBJ1-1; 8 bases are a match to TRBD1. The junction had 4 bases not matched to a gene; V was cut back by 3 bases and J by 4 bases. CDR3 length equals 14 residues. Germline CDR1 and CDR2: KGHSH and LQKENI. In DNA form, the CDR3 reads TGTGCCAGCTCACCGGACAGGGAAGGCACTGAAGCTTTCTTT. Translating it yields CASSPDREGTEAFF.

This chain connects TRBV19 to TRBJ1-2, with unresolved D. This CDR3 has 11 residues. Trimming pared 4 bases from V and 10 bases from J, leaving 10 bases between. Germline V gives CDR1 LNHDA, CDR2 SQIVND (reference sequence). The CDR3 nucleotides are TGTGCCAGTAGTACTGGGCGGGCCTACACCTTC. This translates into CASSTGRAYTF.